This T cell receptor (beta chain) was recorded in a study of shared clonotypes between healthy human individuals. Germline values: CDR1 LGHNT, CDR2 FRNRAP. The CDR3 is 15 residues long. The ends lost 0 bases at V and 4 bases at J; junction bases unmatched: 5. Study-wide findings and caveats: Apart from blood, nothing was sampled; tissue repertoires likely differ.

As regards this clone: Its antigen is unidentified.

In the authors' methods: ImmunoSEQ yielded junction-only sequences lacking quality scores, so filtering differed. Assay used: immunoSEQ multiplex PCR; TCRdb lists only in-frame clones, some missing. V and J calls and clone size are those listed in that table; D and trimming were worked out from the DNA. The data contain roughly 2 million clones, 90% to 95% of them seen just once; the ten biggest clones take up around 0.13%. Healthy and HIV-negative, the adult donors had no recent acute infections or vaccinations. The chain employs TRBV12-5 and TRBJ1-2; 7 bases fit TRBD1. This receptor was taken from a man aged 18 to 30 in good health. The sequenced material came from naive CD4+ T cells sorted from blood. The subset here: CD45RA+ positively selected. The DNA for the CDR3 is TGTGCTAGTGGTTTGGTAGAGGGACAGACCTATGGCTACACCTTC. It encodes CASGLVEGQTYGYTF.